The 21 T cell receptor beta chains below all came from one sample that was sequenced in a study of CD8+CD57+ T cells in acquired aplastic anemia. The TCR beta profiling, which covered VDJ combination and CDR3 sequence, was carried out using genomic DNA as the template. MiXCR, run by TCRdb on the reads, gives a single entry per CDR3 protein. The profile shows about 160,000 distinct CDR3 sequences, approximately 43% of them singletons. The sequencing sample was made of sorted CD4+, CD8+, or CD8+CD57+ T cells (not recorded which) from PBMCs. The source of these receptors is a human donor in good health.

This clonotype was observed at least ten times. This sequence joins TRBV6-5 and TRBJ1-2; 8 nucleotides align to TRBD1. The CDR3 runs 13 residues. V gave up 2 bases and J gave up 8 bases; unmatched junction bases: 4. From germline, CDR1 is MNHEY and CDR2 SVGAGI. CDR3 coding DNA: TGTGCCAGCAGTTACAGGACAGGGCTGGGCTACACCTTC. Its protein is CASSYRTGLGYTF.

This clonotype was seen a handful of times. The chain recombines TRBV20-1 with TRBJ1-6, with TRBD1 matching over 7 bases. The length of the CDR3 is 13 residues. Germline CDR1 is DFQATT and CDR2 is SNEGSKA (reference sequence). V trimming: 6 bases; J trimming: 13 bases; junction bases outside the gene matches: 12. The CDR3 nucleotides read TGCAGTGCCCGCCGGGGACAGCAGTTCCCCCTCCACTTT. This translates into CSARRGQQFPLHF.

On this clonotype itself: Being one base from a much bigger clone, this may be a read error. The chain couples TRBV5-6 to TRBJ1-1; D is uncertain. Germline-derived CDR1 and CDR2 are SGHDT and YYEEEE. This CDR3 region has 11 residues. CDR3 residues: CASSLPGEASF. The DNA of the CDR3 is TGTGCCAGCAGCCTCCCCGGTGAAGCTTCCTTT. The full variable domain, with the rest looked up from reference TRBV5-6 and TRBJ1-1, is DAGVTQSPTHLIKTRGQQVTLRCSPKSGHDTVSWYQQALGQGPQFIFQYYEEEERQRGNFPDRFSGHQFPNYSSELNVNALLLGDSALYLCASSLPGEASFGQGTRLTVV.

The chain combines TRBV10-2 with TRBJ1-5; no clear D gene. The V gene's germline CDR1 is WSHSY and CDR2 SAAADI. V lost 8 bases, J lost 0 bases, and 14 bases lay in between. There are 15 residues in the CDR3. CDR3 residues: CASVKWGDSNQPQHF. CDR3 DNA sequence: TGCGCCAGCGTCAAGTGGGGAGATAGCAATCAGCCCCAGCATTTT.

There are a few counts of this clonotype. The chain has TRBV30 and TRBJ1-6; TRBD1 aligns across 7 bases. V trimming: 3 bases; J trimming: 7 bases; junction bases outside the gene matches: 3. The CDR3 loop spans 13 amino acids. Germline V gene sequence: CDR1 GTSNPN, CDR2 SVGIG (reference sequence). CDR3: CAWRETGNSPLHF. The CDR3 DNA is TGTGCCTGGAGGGAGACAGGGAATTCACCCCTCCACTTT.

A few counts support this clonotype. This may be a read error: a much more frequent sequence differs by one nucleotide. V and J are TRBV24-1 and TRBJ1-5, with 10 nucleotides matching TRBD1. The germline CDR1 and CDR2 sequences are KGHDR and SFDVKD. The CDR3 has 14 residues. CDR3 protein: CASSSGTGEQPRHF. For the CDR3, the DNA is TGTGCCAGCAGTTCCGGGACAGGGGAACAGCCCCGGCATTTT.

The chain recombines TRBV20-1 with TRBJ2-5; 12 positions agree with TRBD2. This CDR3 contains 17 residues. The trim removed 4 bases at V and 0 bases at J, leaving 9 bases unmatched. CDR1 DFQATT and CDR2 SNEGSKA come from the germline V gene (reference sequence). The CDR3 DNA reads TGCAGTGCTACCTTCCCTCGACTAGCGGGAGACCAAGAGACCCAGTACTTC. This translates into CSATFPRLAGDQETQYF.

This clonotype was seen many times. The chain recombines TRBV5-1 with TRBJ1-5; D not certain. CDR3 length: 13 amino acids. Trimming left V 0 bases short and J 6 bases short, with 7 bases between. Per the germline V gene, CDR1 is SGHRS and CDR2 is YFSETQ. In DNA form, the CDR3 reads TGCGCCAGCAGCTTGGGCAGTTTTCAGCCCCAGCATTTT. Translated: CASSLGSFQPQHF. The full variable domain, its missing parts supplied by reference TRBV5-1 and TRBJ1-5, is KAGVTQTPRYLIKTRGQQVTLSCSPISGHRSVSWYQQTPGQGLQFLFEYFSETQRNKGNFPGRFSGRQFSNSRSEMNVSTLELGDSALYLCASSLGSFQPQHFGDGTRLSIL.

There are many counts of this clonotype. The chain joins TRBV7-8 to TRBJ2-1; 7 nucleotides line up with TRBD1. CDR1 and CDR2 (germline): SGHVS, FQNEAQ. The CDR3 is 14 residues long. V was pared by 3 bases and J by 6 bases, with 5 bases of the junction left unmatched. In nucleotides, the CDR3 is TGTGCCAGCAGCTTTCGTCAGGGGGTCAATGAGCAGTTCTTC. The encoded protein is CASSFRQGVNEQFF.

The sample holds many counts of this clonotype. V and J are TRBV10-1 and TRBJ2-2, with D tentatively TRBD1 or TRBD2 (6 bases each). This CDR3 spans 13 amino acids. The germline gives CDR1 WNHNN, CDR2 SYGVQD (reference sequence). V was cut by 4 bases and J by 6 bases, with 9 bases left in between. CDR3 DNA sequence: TGCGCCAGCAGTGTGGGGGGCTCCGGGGAGCTGTTTTTT. This sequence encodes CASSVGGSGELFF.

This clonotype has ten or more counts. In DNA, the CDR3 is TGTGCCAGCAGCCCCTACGGGGGGAATAATGAAAAACTGTTTTTT. Translating it yields CASSPYGGNNEKLFF. V and J are TRBV7-2 and TRBJ1-4; maybe TRBD1 (5 bases). Germline lookup yields CDR1 SGHTA and CDR2 FQGNSA. The CDR3 extends over 15 amino acids. V was trimmed by 5 bases and J by 4 bases, leaving 14 bases between them. The variable domain in full, with the rest retrieved from reference TRBV7-2 and TRBJ1-4, is GAGVSQSPSNKVTEKGKDVELRCDPISGHTALYWYRQSLGQGLEFLIYFQGNSAPDKSGLPSDRFSAERTGGSVSTLTIQRTQQEDSAVYLCASSPYGGNNEKLFFGSGTQLSVL.

The CDR3 DNA reads TGTGCCAGCGGGTCGGGAGGCTCCTACGAGCAGTACTTC. Its translation: CASGSGGSYEQYF. This chain uses TRBV7-2 with TRBJ2-7; 7 positions match TRBD2. Trimming cost V 8 bases and J 0 bases; bases outside gene matches: 4. From germline, CDR1 is SGHTA and CDR2 FQGNSA. The CDR3 covers 13 residues. The variable domain in full, with the rest retrieved from reference TRBV7-2 and TRBJ2-7, is GAGVSQSPSNKVTEKGKDVELRCDPISGHTALYWYRQSLGQGLEFLIYFQGNSAPDKSGLPSDRFSAERTGGSVSTLTIQRTQQEDSAVYLCASGSGGSYEQYFGPGTRLTVT.

The chain uses TRBV7-7 and TRBJ1-2; D gene uncertain. Trimming took off 4 bases at V and 6 bases at J, with 9 bases between the two ends. There are 12 residues in the CDR3. Looked up from germline, CDR1 is SSHAT and CDR2 is FNYEAQ (reference sequence). CDR3 nucleotide sequence: TGTGCCAGCAGCTCCGGGATTCATGGCTACACCTTC. This codes for CASSSGIHGYTF.

In its sample, this clonotype was seen many times. The chain employs TRBV2 and TRBJ2-2; no reliable D call. Trimming took 5 bases from V and 1 from J, leaving 11 bases between them. Germline V gene data show CDR1 as SNHLY and CDR2 as FYNNEI. The CDR3 consists of 15 residues. CDR3 coding DNA: TGTGCCAGCAGTTGGGTAGCTAGGAACACCGGGGAGCTGTTTTTT. This codes for CASSWVARNTGELFF.

Only one count was recorded for this clonotype. This chain links TRBV24-1 with TRBJ1-6; 8 bases map to TRBD1. The CDR3 loop spans 13 amino acids. Germline CDR1 and CDR2: KGHDR and SFDVKD. Unmatched junction bases numbered 6, after V lost 12 bases and J lost 6 bases. This chain's CDR3 is CAVRQGINSPLHF. The DNA of the CDR3 is TGTGCCGTAAGACAGGGGATTAATTCACCCCTCCACTTT.

The J gene is TRBJ2-3, the V gene TRBV20-1; the match to TRBD2 covers 8 bases. In germline, CDR1 is DFQATT, CDR2 SNEGSKA (reference sequence). There are 15 residues in the CDR3. V shed 3 bases, J shed 3 bases, and the junction held 8 bases outside the gene matches. DNA for the CDR3: TGCAGTGCTAGTATCTGGCGGGGGGAGACAGATACGCAGTATTTT. The encoded protein is CSASIWRGETDTQYF.

This clonotype has a count of ten or more. The chain's CDR3 is CASSLAGQLNQPQHF. The CDR3, as DNA: TGTGCCAGCAGCTTAGCGGGTCAGCTCAATCAGCCCCAGCATTTT. The chain couples TRBV7-2 to TRBJ1-5; D unclear. Germline CDR1 is SGHTA and CDR2 is FQGNSA. The V end was cut by 0 bases, the J end by 3 bases, with 9 bases between. CDR3 length: 15 amino acids.

This clonotype was observed at least ten times. This chain links TRBV6-6 with TRBJ1-2; maybe TRBD1 (5 bases). Germline V CDR1 and CDR2: MNHNY, SVGAGI (reference sequence). Trimming cost V 4 bases and J 4 bases, with 13 bases left between them. This CDR3 contains 14 residues. The CDR3 bases are TGTGCCAGCAGTTTCACGAGGGGCCCCTATGGCTACACCTTC. Protein product: CASSFTRGPYGYTF.

Of note for this clonotype: Compared with germline, one end of the junction differs, possibly owing to a read error. The J gene is TRBJ1-2, the V gene TRBV10-3; D call uncertain. This CDR3 is built from 13 residues. Looked up from germline, CDR1 is ENHRY and CDR2 is SYGVKD. The CDR3 nucleotides are TGTGTCATCGGGGAGGCTTTTAACTACGGCTACACCTTC. Protein product: CVIGEAFNYGYTF.

For this clonotype: Being one base from a much bigger clone, this may be a read error. The DNA of the CDR3 is TGTGCCAGCAGCTTGTCTTTTGGGATAGCGGGAAACACCAGGGAGCTGTTTTTT. Protein sequence: CASSLSFGIAGNTRELFF. V and J are TRBV7-3 and TRBJ2-2; 8 bases agree with TRBD2. CDR1 SGHTA and CDR2 FQGTGA come from the germline V gene. The CDR3 has 18 amino acids.

Turning to this clonotype: The conserved phenylalanine or tryptophan normally closing the CDR3 is absent here, so this likely arose from a read error. Because the CDR3's place on the DNA is in doubt, the DNA is left out and the CDR3 is given as listed by TCRdb. The genes are TRBV10-3 and TRBJ1-1; the D call in the table, TRBD1, was not verified against the DNA. The CDR3 numbers 17 amino acids, ends counted. Looked up from germline, CDR1 is ENHRY and CDR2 is SYGVKD. The chain's CDR3 is CAISDRGMGGNTEAFCL.